This T cell receptor beta chain was captured in a study of lymphopenia after photon versus proton radiotherapy. In regard to this clone: Its target is unknown.

Germline CDR1 reads SGHNT; CDR2 reads YENEEA. V was clipped by 0 bases and J by 2 bases; unmatched bases: 16. The CDR3 loop spans 20 amino acids. General study findings and limits: Photon-treated patients lost naive T cells and TCR diversity; proton-treated stayed stable.

This table comes from immunoSEQ multiplex PCR, and its TCRdb copy is limited to in-frame clones, with some not included. Found here are fewer than 25,000 clones, more than 85% of them singletons; the top ten hold around 10%. The sequence derives from a man older than 75 with esophageal cancer. The V call is TRBV11-3, the J call TRBJ1-5; 7 bases align to TRBD1. The sequences come from peripheral blood, collected from a patient treated with proton-based radiotherapy. This CDR3 reads CASSLDLWAGGGFGNQPQHF. CDR3 nucleotide sequence: TGTGCCAGCAGCTTAGATTTATGGGCAGGGGGGGGATTTGGCAATCAGCCCCAGCATTTT.